This is a list of T cell receptor beta chains from one sample in a study of response to subunit inactivated influenza vaccine. In TCRdb, the RT-PCR reads were re-called with MiXCR into one record per CDR3 protein. The sample holds hundreds of thousands of distinct CDR3 sequences, 13% to 15% seen once. Sequenced here: PBMCs from blood, sampled roughly 15 days before vaccination. These receptors all stem from a man aged 50 to 60 who received an inactivated influenza vaccine. CDR3s include the opening cysteine and the closing phenylalanine or tryptophan. The D gene is left open where the match is weak. Part of the rows lack a size; the others show once, few, many or a class for expanded clones.

>15|TRBJ2-7|TRBD2|many|TRBV3-1
CASSQSSGMRNEQYF
TGTGCCAGCAGCCAATCTAGCGGGATGCGAAACGAGCAGTACTTC
>16|TRBJ1-2|-|-|TRBV7-2
CASSLGQTFSSYGYTF
TGTGCCAGCAGCCTTGGACAGACCTTTTCCTCCTATGGCTACACCTTC
>13|TRBJ2-1|TRBD2|-|TRBV6-1
CASGVAGGNEQFF
TGTGCCAGCGGGGTAGCGGGAGGCAATGAGCAGTTCTTC
>16|TRBJ2-3|TRBD2|few|TRBV5-1
CASSLTSGGSTDTQYF
TGCGCCAGCAGTCTGACTAGCGGGGGTTCCACAGATACGCAGTATTTT
>13|TRBJ2-1|-|-|TRBV6-1
CASSLDWNDEQFF
TGTGCCAGCAGCTTGGACTGGAACGATGAGCAGTTCTTC
>15|TRBJ2-1|TRBD2|few|TRBV12-3/TRBV12-4
CASSRSPGLAAEQFF
TGTGCCAGCAGTCGAAGCCCGGGACTAGCGGCGGAGCAGTTCTTC
>15|TRBJ1-1|-|-|TRBV3-1
CASSHPRTENTEAFF
TGTGCCAGCAGCCACCCCAGGACGGAGAACACTGAAGCTTTCTTT
>15|TRBJ1-1|-|few|TRBV18
CASSPPSLVNTEAFF
TGTGCCAGCTCACCACCGTCCCTGGTAAACACTGAAGCTTTCTTT
>13|TRBJ2-1|-|few|TRBV4-1
CASSPDGVNEQFF
TGCGCCAGCAGCCCCGACGGGGTGAATGAGCAGTTCTTC
>16|TRBJ1-4|TRBD1|few|TRBV7-9
CASSPTTGLNNEKLFF
TGTGCCAGCAGCCCTACGACAGGGCTGAATAATGAAAAACTGTTTTTT
>14|TRBJ2-2|-|-|TRBV19
CASKSATNTGELFF
TGTGCCAGTAAATCGGCGACTAACACCGGGGAGCTGTTTTTT
>14|TRBJ2-1|-|-|TRBV15
CATSPFDTYNEQFF
TGTGCCACCAGCCCATTCGACACCTACAATGAGCAGTTCTTC
>18|TRBJ2-1|TRBD2|few|TRBV5-5
CASSSPGTSGRSFSEQFF
TGTGCCAGCAGCTCTCCCGGGACTAGCGGGAGGAGTTTTAGTGAGCAGTTCTTC
>13|TRBJ2-3|TRBD1|few|TRBV19
CASSRGFIDTQYF
TGTGCCAGTAGCAGGGGGTTTATAGATACGCAGTATTTT
>14|TRBJ2-7|-|few|TRBV28
CASSLFQGFFEQYF
TGTGCCAGCAGTTTATTCCAGGGATTCTTCGAGCAGTACTTC
>12|TRBJ2-3|-|few|TRBV9
CASSREGDTQYF
TGTGCCAGCAGCCGTGAGGGAGATACGCAGTATTTT
>15|TRBJ2-1|-|few|TRBV7-6
CASSQVGVVYNEQFF
TGTGCCAGCAGCCAAGTAGGGGTAGTATACAATGAGCAGTTCTTC
>17|TRBJ2-2|TRBD1|-|TRBV7-8
CASSRYARTGNTGELFF
TGTGCCAGCAGCCGCTATGCACGGACAGGGAACACCGGGGAGCTGTTTTTT
>15|TRBJ1-6|-|few|TRBV18
CASSPGINGNSPLHF
TGTGCCAGCTCACCAGGGATCAACGGGAATTCACCCCTCCACTTT
>13|TRBJ1-5|-|few|TRBV27
CASSLIYNQPQHF
TGTGCCAGCAGTTTAATATACAATCAGCCCCAGCATTTT
>15|TRBJ1-1|-|many|TRBV10-3
CAISDTQGLNTEAFF
TGTGCCATCAGTGATACGCAGGGCCTGAACACTGAAGCTTTCTTT
>13|TRBJ2-3|-|few|TRBV5-1
CASSLAFTDTQYF
TGCGCCAGCAGCTTGGCTTTCACAGATACGCAGTATTTT
>15|TRBJ2-1|TRBD2|many|TRBV12-3/TRBV12-4
CASRETSGSYNEQFF
TGTGCCAGCAGAGAGACTAGCGGGAGTTACAATGAGCAGTTCTTC
>14|TRBJ2-1|-|-|TRBV6-2/TRBV6-3
CASSYSVRYNEQFF
TGTGCCAGCAGTTACTCGGTCCGTTACAATGAGCAGTTCTTC
>15|TRBJ1-1|-|-|TRBV12-3/TRBV12-4
CASSFSWTGNTEAFF
TGTGCCAGCAGTTTTTCCTGGACGGGGAACACTGAAGCTTTCTTT
>15|TRBJ2-1|TRBD1|-|TRBV12-3/TRBV12-4
CASSSNRGLGNEQFF
TGTGCCAGCAGTTCAAACAGGGGGCTGGGCAATGAGCAGTTCTTC
>18|TRBJ2-5|TRBD2|many|TRBV10-3
CAISEGRGAGGGQETQYF
TGTGCCATCAGTGAGGGAAGAGGAGCGGGGGGGGGACAAGAGACCCAGTACTTC
>15|TRBJ1-2|TRBD1|few|TRBV5-1
CASSSGQGSNYGYTF
TGCGCCAGCAGCTCGGGACAGGGTAGTAACTATGGCTACACCTTC
>18|TRBJ2-7|TRBD1|few|TRBV6-2/TRBV6-3
CASRPNTFRQGASYEQYF
TGTGCCAGCAGGCCTAACACCTTTCGACAGGGGGCAAGCTACGAGCAGTACTTC
>15|TRBJ2-7|-|-|TRBV2
CASGRDLGLGYEQYF
TGTGCCAGCGGAAGAGACCTGGGCCTCGGGTACGAGCAGTACTTC
>15|TRBJ1-5|-|-|TRBV6-1
CASSRTQYGNQPQHF
TGTGCCAGTAGTAGGACACAGTACGGGAATCAGCCCCAGCATTTT
>14|TRBJ2-1|TRBD2|-|TRBV20-1
CSASLAGDYNEQFF
TGCAGTGCTAGCCTTGCGGGAGACTACAATGAGCAGTTCTTC
>13|TRBJ2-1|-|once|TRBV19
CASSTRFQNEQFF
TGTGCCAGTAGTACACGTTTCCAGAATGAGCAGTTCTTC
>14|TRBJ2-7|TRBD2|-|TRBV7-2
CASSKSSGAYEQYF
TGTGCCAGCAGCAAAAGTAGCGGGGCATACGAGCAGTACTTC
>16|TRBJ2-2|-|-|TRBV20-1
CSARNLGGTNTGELFF
TGCAGTGCTAGAAACCTTGGGGGCACGAACACCGGGGAGCTGTTTTTT
>16|TRBJ1-2|-|many|TRBV24-1
CATSPAFGAPNYGYTF
TGTGCCACCAGTCCGGCCTTTGGGGCCCCTAACTATGGCTACACCTTC
>12|TRBJ1-2|-|many|TRBV27
CASSSGLSGYTF
TGTGCCAGCAGTTCCGGGTTGAGTGGCTACACCTTC
>12|TRBJ2-2|-|-|TRBV24-1
CATSLNTGELFF
TGTGCCACCAGTCTGAACACCGGGGAGCTGTTTTTT
>12|TRBJ1-2|-|few|TRBV12-3/TRBV12-4
CASSSGASGYTF
TGTGCCAGCAGTTCCGGGGCGAGTGGCTACACCTTC
>14|TRBJ2-5|-|few|TRBV4-2
CASSTGLRSETQYF
TGTGCCAGCAGCACTGGACTGCGATCGGAGACCCAGTACTTC
>19|TRBJ2-2|TRBD2|-|TRBV6-2/TRBV6-3
CASNPSFPTSGSSVGELFF
TGTGCCAGCAACCCTTCATTTCCCACTAGCGGGAGTAGTGTCGGGGAGCTGTTTTTT
>14|TRBJ2-1|-|-|TRBV5-1
CASSLDRVLHEQFF
TGCGCCAGCAGCTTGGACAGGGTCCTTCATGAGCAGTTCTTC
>14|TRBJ1-5|-|many|TRBV7-2
CASSYFQGNQPQHF
TGTGCCAGCAGCTATTTTCAGGGGAATCAGCCCCAGCATTTT
>18|TRBJ1-5|-|-|TRBV4-1
CASSQDRETRYSNQPQHF
TGCGCCAGCAGCCAAGATAGGGAGACACGTTATAGCAATCAGCCCCAGCATTTT
>14|TRBJ2-7|-|few|TRBV11-1
CASSARDVSYEQYF
TGTGCCAGCAGCGCGCGGGACGTCTCCTACGAGCAGTACTTC